The T cell receptor (beta chain) under discussion was sequenced for a study of cytomegalovirus exposure and HLA in healthy donors. Study-wide results and caveats: It was shown in a later analysis that HLA-associated TCR beta chains were more clonally expanded than other, equally common chains.

This clone has only one observation. Its target is unknown. One end of the junction does not line up with germline, which may come from a read error. The sample contains more than one DNA sequence encoding this CDR3. CDR3 length: 14 amino acids. Looked up from germline, CDR1 is MNHEY and CDR2 is SMNVEV (reference sequence). 60 Vbeta and 13 Jbeta primers were used in PCR. The data were produced by immunoSEQ multiplex PCR, yet TCRdb's version contains in-frame clones alone and is incomplete. The sample yields 60,000 to 90,000 clones, 70% seen once. The sequence derives from a woman aged 45-65 years in good health and CMV-seropositive. Sequenced: PBMCs. The chain uses TRBV27 and TRBJ1-2; 8 nucleotides agree with TRBD1. The CDR3 nucleotides read TGCGCCAGCAGTTTTGCAGGGGGCGACTATGGCTACACCTTC. Residues: CASSFAGGDYGYTF.